The 21 T cell receptor beta chains reported below all come from one sample, sequenced in a study of cytomegalovirus exposure and HLA in healthy donors. Researchers ran the PCR with 60 Vbeta and 13 Jbeta primers. This table comes from immunoSEQ multiplex PCR, and its TCRdb copy is limited to in-frame clones, with some not included. The sample includes around 130,000 clones, over 65% seen only once; the top ten take approximately 8%. Specimen: PBMCs. These receptors were taken from a woman in her forties in good health and CMV-seropositive.

The V and J genes are TRBV6-6 and TRBJ1-4; D gene unclear. This CDR3 contains 14 residues. The germline V and J ends were trimmed by 6 bases and 8 bases, with 16 bases remaining between them. Germline CDR1 is MNHNY and CDR2 is SVGAGI (reference sequence). The DNA of the CDR3 is TGTGCCAGCAGCCTAAGTCTGGCGGGGGAAAAACTGTTTTTT. Translating it yields CASSLSLAGEKLFF.

The V gene is TRBV19, the J gene TRBJ2-2; 11 nucleotides match TRBD2. Germline CDR1 LNHDA, CDR2 SQIVND (reference sequence). This CDR3 is 16 amino acids long. CDR3 protein: CVGGASGGSYTGELFF. The DNA for the CDR3 is TGTGTGGGAGGGGCTAGCGGGGGGTCTTACACCGGGGAGCTGTTTTTT.

CDR3 coding DNA: TGTGCCTGGAGTGGCCGACAGGGAACTGAAGCTTTCTTT. It yields the protein CAWSGRQGTEAFF. V gene TRBV30 combines with J gene TRBJ1-1; 7 bases align to TRBD1. With 1 base clipped from V and 5 bases from J, the junction kept 4 bases outside the gene matches. The CDR3 extends over 13 amino acids. CDR1 is GTSNPN, CDR2 SVGIG, per germline (reference sequence).

The CDR3 DNA reads as TGTGCCAGCAGCGATAATCAATACAGGGGTTCCGGGGCCAACGTCCTGACTTTC. Amino acids: CASSDNQYRGSGANVLTF. The chain employs TRBV9 and TRBJ2-6; 7 bases map to TRBD1. This CDR3 contains 18 residues. V trimming: 3 bases; J trimming: 4 bases; junction bases outside the gene matches: 13. CDR1 SGDLS and CDR2 YYNGEE come from the germline V gene.

This clone came up a few times. The chain is built from TRBV7-9 and TRBJ1-4, with TRBD1 as a possible D gene (6 bases). Germline V gene data show CDR1 as SEHNR and CDR2 as FQNEAQ (reference sequence). The CDR3 loop spans 12 amino acids. Trimming cost V 5 bases and J 10 bases, with 11 bases left between them. The CDR3 is CASSPQGGKLFF. The CDR3 DNA reads TGTGCCAGCAGCCCACAGGGTGGAAAACTGTTTTTT.

This clone was counted a few times. J is TRBJ2-7 and V is TRBV7-9; 7 nucleotides agree with TRBD1. V shed 3 bases and J 3 bases; nucleotides not matched to a gene: 5. This CDR3 contains 14 residues. Germline CDR1 is SEHNR and CDR2 is FQNEAQ (reference sequence). Here the CDR3 DNA reads TGTGCCAGCAGCTTCATACAGGGGAGCTACGAGCAGTACTTC. Translation gives CASSFIQGSYEQYF. The full variable domain, with the rest looked up from reference TRBV7-9 and TRBJ2-7, is DTGVSQNPRHKITKRGQNVTFRCDPISEHNRLYWYRQTLGQGPEFLTYFQNEAQLEKSRLLSDRFSAERPKGSFSTLEIQRTEQGDSAMYLCASSFIQGSYEQYFGPGTRLTVT.

The J gene is TRBJ2-1, the V gene TRBV19; 10 bases are shared with TRBD2. The CDR3 covers 14 residues. Germline V gene sequence: CDR1 LNHDA, CDR2 SQIVND (reference sequence). V trimming: 2 bases; J trimming: 7 bases; junction bases outside the gene matches: 2. The CDR3: CASSIFSGRNEQFF. In DNA, the CDR3 is TGTGCCAGTAGTATATTTAGCGGGAGGAATGAGCAGTTCTTC.

The rearrangement links TRBV19 to TRBJ2-2; TRBD1 matches at 7 bases. V lost 5 bases to trimming and J lost 6 bases; unmatched junction nucleotides: 6. Germline assignment: CDR1 LNHDA and CDR2 SQIVND (reference sequence). This CDR3 region has 14 residues. CDR3 region: CASSPTGSAGELFF. CDR3 DNA sequence: TGTGCCAGTAGTCCGACAGGGTCTGCCGGGGAGCTGTTTTTT. Together with reference TRBV19 and TRBJ2-2, the CDR3 gives the full variable domain: DGGITQSPKYLFRKEGQNVTLSCEQNLNHDAMYWYRQDPGQGLRLIYYSQIVNDFQKGDIAEGYSVSREKKESFPLTVTSAQKNPTAFYLCASSPTGSAGELFFGEGSRLTVL.

This clone occurred a few times. V usage is TRBV5-1 and J usage is TRBJ2-5; 7 bases are a match to TRBD2. CDR1 and CDR2 (germline): SGHRS, YFSETQ. The CDR3 runs 15 residues. J gave up 1 base and V 2 bases, and 5 bases lay outside the gene matches. The CDR3 region has the DNA TGCGCCAGCAGCTTTGAAGCGGGGTTCCAAGAGACCCAGTACTTC. Protein sequence: CASSFEAGFQETQYF.

Concerning this clone itself: One end of the junction varies from germline; a read error may be responsible. In the same sample, other DNA sequences code for this CDR3. In nucleotides, the CDR3 is TGCGCCAGCAGCTTAGGGGGGCGAGAGACCCAGTACTTC. It yields the protein CASSLGGRETQYF. The gene calls are TRBV7-9 and TRBJ2-5; D possibly matches TRBD1 or TRBD2 (6 bases each). The V gene's germline CDR1 is SEHNR and CDR2 FQNEAQ (reference sequence). This CDR3 region has 13 residues.

This clone was seen a handful of times. The V and J genes are TRBV28 and TRBJ1-2; tentative D call: TRBD1 (5 bases). The V end was cut by 1 base, the J end by 4 bases, with 16 bases between. Germline V CDR1 and CDR2: MDHEN, SYDVKM. The CDR3 runs 16 residues. The CDR3 coding sequence is TGTGCCAGCAGTTTATCTAGTTGGCAGGGTACCTATGGCTACACCTTC. Residues: CASSLSSWQGTYGYTF.

The chain carries TRBV2 and TRBJ2-4; 10 bases are shared with TRBD2. V lost 3 bases to trimming and J lost 3 bases; unmatched junction nucleotides: 23. This CDR3 spans 22 amino acids. Germline assignment: CDR1 SNHLY and CDR2 FYNNEI. CDR3 sequence: CASSDQGGSSGRRGLVKNIQYF. Here the CDR3 DNA reads TGTGCCAGCAGTGATCAGGGAGGCAGTAGCGGGAGGAGGGGGCTAGTCAAAAACATTCAGTACTTC.

The rearrangement links TRBV5-6 to TRBJ1-5; D might be TRBD1 (5 bases). CDR1 and CDR2 from the germline V gene are SGHDT and YYEEEE. The CDR3 is 14 residues long. The V gene lost 4 bases and the J gene lost 3 bases, with 11 bases spanning the gap. The CDR3, as DNA: TGTGCCAGCAGCGCGGGGGTTGCCAATCAGCCCCAGCATTTT. This gives the protein CASSAGVANQPQHF.

The chain joins TRBV10-2 to TRBJ2-1; 10 nucleotides align to TRBD2. This CDR3 region has 16 residues. Germline V gene lookup returns CDR1 WSHSY and CDR2 SAAADI. Trimming at V came to 8 bases and at J to 6 bases, leaving 13 bases not matched to a gene. CDR3 DNA: TGCGCCAGCCGAAGCCTCACCGGGACTAGCGTCAATGAGCAGTTCTTC. This translates into CASRSLTGTSVNEQFF.

The chain employs TRBV5-4 and TRBJ2-3; D call uncertain. The V gene's germline CDR1 is SGHNT and CDR2 YYREEE (reference sequence). V lost 0 bases to trimming and J lost 0 bases, with 11 bases between them. The CDR3 runs to 16 residues. The CDR3 reads CASSLVAATSTDTQYF. DNA of the CDR3: TGTGCCAGCAGCTTGGTGGCGGCTACTAGCACAGATACGCAGTATTTT.

This clone came up a few times. This rearrangement joins TRBV5-1 to TRBJ2-7; 9 bases line up with TRBD1. V shed 4 bases and J 5 bases; nucleotides not matched to a gene: 7. The germline CDR1 and CDR2 sequences are SGHRS and YFSETQ. The CDR3 sequence is 14 residues long. The CDR3 sequence is CASSEPGQGDEQYF. The CDR3 DNA reads as TGCGCCAGCAGCGAACCGGGACAGGGCGACGAGCAGTACTTC.

The chain employs TRBV7-9 and TRBJ2-7; 7 positions match TRBD1. There are 14 residues in the CDR3. J lost 2 bases, V lost 5 bases, and 6 bases had no gene match. Germline V gene data show CDR1 as SEHNR and CDR2 as FQNEAQ (reference sequence). The CDR3 region has the DNA TGTGCCAGCAGCCTCCGGGACAGTCCCTACGAGCAGTACTTC. Translation gives CASSLRDSPYEQYF.

This sequence joins TRBV6-5 and TRBJ2-1; D is perhaps TRBD2 (7 bases). Germline V gene data show CDR1 as MNHEY and CDR2 as SVGAGI. There are 13 residues in the CDR3. The V gene lost 6 bases and the J gene lost 8 bases, with 14 bases spanning the gap. CDR3 loop: CASSRPGGYEQFF. The CDR3 DNA is TGTGCCAGCAGCCGACCGGGGGGCTATGAGCAGTTCTTC.

This clone was observed a few times. The V and J genes are TRBV5-6 and TRBJ1-5; 8 nucleotides line up with TRBD1. Germline V gene data show CDR1 as SGHDT and CDR2 as YYEEEE. The CDR3 loop spans 16 amino acids. V shed 3 bases, J shed 7 bases, and the junction held 12 bases outside the gene matches. CDR3: CASSYSGTGGSQPQHF. CDR3 DNA sequence: TGTGCCAGCAGCTATTCCGGGACAGGTGGTTCGCAGCCCCAGCATTTT.

V usage is TRBV27 and J usage is TRBJ2-1; 11 bases match TRBD2. CDR3 length equals 15 residues. Germline trimming cut 4 bases from V and 9 bases from J; bases unmatched to any gene: 8. The germline V gene has CDR1 MNHEY and CDR2 SMNVEV (reference sequence). CDR3 protein: CASSSTSGSVSEQFF. DNA for the CDR3: TGTGCCAGCAGTTCAACTAGCGGGAGTGTGAGTGAGCAGTTCTTC.

About this clone: Mismatch with germline at one junction end may stem from a read error. The chain has TRBV28 and TRBJ1-2; D unresolved. Germline V gives CDR1 MDHEN, CDR2 SYDVKM. The CDR3 length is 14 residues. The CDR3 here is CASSPLDGNYGYPF. The DNA of the CDR3 is TGTGCCAGCAGCCCCCTCGACGGGAACTATGGCTACCCCTTC.